The 20 T cell receptor beta chains below were found in one sample sequenced in a study of blood T cell repertoires in COVID-19. The table came from immunoSEQ multiplex PCR; TCRdb's copy has only in-frame clones and leaves some out. Of about 260,000 clones in the sample, about nine tenths were seen once. The sequencing sample was made of peripheral blood. All receptors come from a woman aged 25 to 39 with COVID-19, enrolled during active disease.

This clone was observed a single time. The gene calls are TRBV4-3 and TRBJ1-1; TRBD1 is a possible D gene (5 bases). V was trimmed by 4 bases and J by 1 base, leaving 7 bases between them. The germline V gene encodes CDR1 LGHNA and CDR2 YSLEER. The CDR3 sequence is 13 residues long. The CDR3, as DNA: TGCGCCAGCAGCCCGACAGAGAACACTGAAGCTTTCTTT. Residues: CASSPTENTEAFF.

The genes are TRBV6-5 and TRBJ2-7; 10 bases map to TRBD1. This CDR3 spans 15 amino acids. Germline V gives CDR1 MNHEY, CDR2 SVGAGI. J lost 2 bases, V lost 6 bases, and 7 bases had no gene match. The CDR3 DNA reads TGTGCCAGCAGGGGTCCGGGACAGGGGACCTACGAGCAGTACTTC. Its translation is CASRGPGQGTYEQYF.

The chain recombines TRBV6-2 or TRBV6-3 with TRBJ2-1; TRBD1 aligns across 7 bases. Germline V gene data show CDR1 as MNHEY and CDR2 as SVGEGT. With V trimmed by 2 bases and J by 4 bases, 11 bases remained unmatched. The CDR3 sequence is 17 residues long. The CDR3 here is CASSYRGQRSIYNEQFF. Written as DNA, the CDR3 is TGTGCCAGCAGTTACCGGGGACAGCGGAGCATTTACAATGAGCAGTTCTTC.

The genes are TRBV5-1 and TRBJ1-3, with D perhaps matching TRBD1 (5 bases). Germline CDR1 reads SGHRS; CDR2 reads YFSETQ. The CDR3 covers 14 residues. Trimming pared 0 bases from V and 7 bases from J, leaving 11 bases between. The CDR3 nucleotides are TGCGCCAGCAGCTTGGAACCAGGGAGGAACACCATATATTTT. Translation gives CASSLEPGRNTIYF.

The chain employs TRBV6-5 and TRBJ2-5; 13 positions agree with TRBD2. CDR1 and CDR2 from the germline V gene are MNHEY and SVGAGI. Trimming took 6 bases from V and 7 from J; bases not matched to a gene: 8. CDR3 length: 15 residues. CDR3 coding DNA: TGTGCCAGCAGCCGTAGACTAGCGGGAGGAGGGACCCAGTACTTC. It encodes CASSRRLAGGGTQYF.

The chain carries TRBV24-1 and TRBJ2-3; D is unclear. Germline-derived CDR1 and CDR2 are KGHDR and SFDVKD. This CDR3 spans 15 amino acids. The V gene lost 4 bases and the J gene lost 2 bases, with 12 bases spanning the gap. CDR3: CATSDHRAATDTQYF. CDR3 in DNA: TGTGCCACCAGTGACCACCGCGCGGCCACAGATACGCAGTATTTT.

The chain combines TRBV2 with TRBJ2-1; 9 bases map to TRBD2. The CDR3 is made up of 14 amino acids. V trimming: 9 bases; J trimming: 6 bases; junction bases outside the gene matches: 9. Germline V CDR1 and CDR2: SNHLY, FYNNEI. The CDR3 DNA follows: TGTGCCAGTCAACCGGGACTAGCTGTCAATGAGCAGTTCTTC. Translated, it gives CASQPGLAVNEQFF.

The CDR3 sequence is CASSYRVQDTEAFF. CDR3 DNA: TGTGCCAGCAGTTACCGGGTACAAGACACTGAAGCTTTCTTT. The V gene is TRBV6-5, the J gene TRBJ1-1; D ambiguous. The CDR3 contains 14 residues. V gave up 2 bases and J gave up 3 bases, with 10 bases separating them. The germline V gene has CDR1 MNHEY and CDR2 SVGAGI.

The chain is built from TRBV5-6 and TRBJ2-5; weak D call: TRBD2 (5 bases). Germline V CDR1 and CDR2: SGHDT, YYEEEE. V lost 4 bases and J 0 bases, leaving 13 bases between the germline ends. The CDR3 is 15 residues long. For the CDR3, the DNA is TGTGCCAGCAGCCCCAGCGGTCTGTACCAAGAGACCCAGTACTTC. It yields the protein CASSPSGLYQETQYF.

The chain employs TRBV7-2 and TRBJ2-1; 7 positions match TRBD1. The CDR3 is 14 residues long. V was clipped by 9 bases and J by 7 bases; unmatched bases: 12. Germline assignment: CDR1 SGHTA and CDR2 FQGNSA. Written as DNA, the CDR3 is TGTGCCAGTCAACGGCAGAGGGGGCGGAATGAGCAGTTCTTC. It translates to CASQRQRGRNEQFF.

The V call is TRBV9, the J call TRBJ1-6; TRBD1 is a possible D gene (6 bases). Between the trimmed V and J ends, which lost 2 bases and 5 bases, there was a span of 8 bases. The CDR3 length is 14 residues. Germline CDR1 reads SGDLS; CDR2 reads YYNGEE. CDR3 in amino acids: CASSVRTDNSPLHF. The CDR3 bases are TGTGCCAGCAGCGTCCGGACAGATAATTCACCCCTCCACTTT.

The chain joins TRBV29-1 to TRBJ2-3; D is ambiguous. V was pared by 4 bases and J by 2 bases, with 4 bases between. There are 11 residues in the CDR3. Germline loops: CDR1 SQVTM, CDR2 ANQGSEA. In DNA, the CDR3 is TGCAGCGTTGGGCACACAGATACGCAGTATTTT. This translates into CSVGHTDTQYF.

The V call is TRBV25-1, the J call TRBJ2-2; a weak D match, TRBD2 (5 bases). In germline, CDR1 is MGHDK, CDR2 SYGVNS. CDR3 length: 16 amino acids. Between the trimmed V and J ends, which lost 3 bases and 3 bases, there was a span of 14 bases. The CDR3: CASSDEGGLYTGELFF. In DNA form, the CDR3 reads TGTGCCAGCAGTGATGAGGGCGGGCTTTACACCGGGGAGCTGTTTTTT.

The chain links TRBV6-5 to TRBJ2-7; possible D gene TRBD2, 5 bases. Germline CDR1 reads MNHEY; CDR2 reads SVGAGI. Trimming stripped 2 bases from V and 5 bases from J, with 16 bases between. The CDR3 length is 15 residues. CDR3 in amino acids: CASSYGLASRNEQYF. In DNA form, the CDR3 reads TGTGCCAGCAGTTACGGGCTAGCCTCGCGGAACGAGCAGTACTTC.

The chain uses TRBV5-1 and TRBJ2-1; D may be TRBD2 (6 bases). CDR1 SGHRS and CDR2 YFSETQ come from the germline V gene. Trimming removed 3 bases from V and 10 bases from J, with 11 bases in between. The CDR3 spans 12 residues. The chain's CDR3 is CASSWRDSEQFF. The DNA of the CDR3 is TGCGCCAGCAGCTGGAGGGATAGCGAGCAGTTCTTC.

The chain's CDR3 is CASSFAGRQETQYF. The CDR3, as DNA: TGTGCCAGCAGTTTTGCAGGGCGCCAAGAGACCCAGTACTTC. This chain connects TRBV28 to TRBJ2-5; the D gene is possibly TRBD1 (5 bases). CDR1 is MDHEN and CDR2 is SYDVKM in the germline V gene. CDR3 size: 14 residues. V was pared by 3 bases and J by 1 base, with 9 bases between.

The rearrangement links TRBV9 to TRBJ2-1, with 10 bases fitting TRBD1. The CDR3 is 15 amino acids. The germline V gene encodes CDR1 SGDLS and CDR2 YYNGEE. Germline trimming cut 4 bases from V and 5 bases from J; bases unmatched to any gene: 6. The CDR3: CASSTSGTGDNEQFF. For the CDR3, the DNA is TGTGCCAGCAGCACATCCGGGACAGGGGACAATGAGCAGTTCTTC.

This clone has just one count. The rearrangement joins TRBV10-2 to TRBJ2-1, with 11 bases identical to TRBD2. CDR3 size: 16 residues. Per germline, CDR1 WSHSY and CDR2 SAAADI. After removal of 2 bases from V and 5 bases from J, the junction contained 5 bases not matched to a gene. CDR3 protein: CASSEVTSGRNNEQFF. In DNA form, the CDR3 reads TGCGCCAGCAGTGAGGTAACTAGCGGGAGAAACAATGAGCAGTTCTTC.

This sequence joins TRBV2 and TRBJ1-6; D call uncertain. From germline, CDR1 is SNHLY and CDR2 FYNNEI. V was cut by 2 bases and J by 3 bases, with 11 bases left in between. The CDR3 loop spans 16 amino acids. This CDR3 reads CASSERSSFYNSPLHF. CDR3 coding DNA: TGTGCCAGCAGTGAACGGTCGTCATTCTATAATTCACCCCTCCACTTT.

This clone came up a few times. This rearrangement joins TRBV20-1 to TRBJ2-7; 8 positions match TRBD2. There are 15 residues in the CDR3. V shed 6 bases, J shed 3 bases, and the junction held 13 bases outside the gene matches. Per germline, CDR1 DFQATT and CDR2 SNEGSKA (reference sequence). In nucleotides, the CDR3 is TGCAGTGCCAGTAAGGCCGGGACTAGGTACTACGAGCAGTACTTC. Its protein product is CSASKAGTRYYEQYF.